This T cell receptor beta chain appears in the sequencing data of a study of OX40 agonist ivuxolimab in advanced cancers. Here immunoSEQ multiplex PCR was the method, and the copy in TCRdb shows in-frame clones only, minus some. The sample holds tens of thousands of clones, roughly 84% seen once. This CDR3 is built from 17 residues. Germline CDR1 reads SSHAT; CDR2 reads FNYEAQ (reference sequence). V lost 4 bases and J lost 1, with 18 bases in between. V is TRBV7-7 and J is TRBJ2-3, with D possibly TRBD1 on 6 matching bases. This material consisted of CD4+ or CD8+ T cells sorted from blood, taken in a trial of the OX40 agonist ivuxolimab. The source is an adult with an advanced solid tumor such as melanoma, head and neck, liver or kidney cancer. CDR3 residues: CASSSGPPRTGTDTQYF. The CDR3 region has the DNA TGTGCCAGCAGCTCCGGCCCCCCGAGGACAGGCACAGATACGCAGTATTTT.